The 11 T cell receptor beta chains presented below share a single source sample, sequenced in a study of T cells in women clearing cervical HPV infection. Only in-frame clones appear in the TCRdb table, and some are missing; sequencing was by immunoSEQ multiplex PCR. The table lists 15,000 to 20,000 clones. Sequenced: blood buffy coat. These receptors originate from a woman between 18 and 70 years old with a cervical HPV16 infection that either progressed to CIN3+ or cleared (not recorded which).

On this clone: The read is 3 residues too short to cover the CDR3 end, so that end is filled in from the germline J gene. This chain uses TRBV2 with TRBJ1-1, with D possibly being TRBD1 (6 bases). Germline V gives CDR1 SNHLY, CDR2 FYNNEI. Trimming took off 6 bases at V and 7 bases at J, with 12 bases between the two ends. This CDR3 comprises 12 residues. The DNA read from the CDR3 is TGTGCCAGCAGCGTTACAGGGCTTGAA. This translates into CASSVTGLE. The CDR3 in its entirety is CASSVTGLEAFF.

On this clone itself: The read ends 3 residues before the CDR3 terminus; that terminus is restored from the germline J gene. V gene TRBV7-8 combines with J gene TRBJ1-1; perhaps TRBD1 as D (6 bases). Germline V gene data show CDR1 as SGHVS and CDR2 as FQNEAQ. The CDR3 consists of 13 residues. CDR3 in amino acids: CASSFGRGTAAFF. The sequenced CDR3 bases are TGTGCCAGCAGCTTTGGTAGGGGGACGGCC.

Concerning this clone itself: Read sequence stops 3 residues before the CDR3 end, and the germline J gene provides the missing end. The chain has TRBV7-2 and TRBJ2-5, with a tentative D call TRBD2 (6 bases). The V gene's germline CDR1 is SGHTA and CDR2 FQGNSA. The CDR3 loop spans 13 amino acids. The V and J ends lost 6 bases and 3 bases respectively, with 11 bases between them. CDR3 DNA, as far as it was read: TGTGCCAGCAGATATAGCGGAGAAGAGACC. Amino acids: CASRYSGEET. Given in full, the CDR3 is CASRYSGEETQYF. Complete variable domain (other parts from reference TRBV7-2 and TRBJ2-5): GAGVSQSPSNKVTEKGKDVELRCDPISGHTALYWYRQSLGQGLEFLIYFQGNSAPDKSGLPSDRFSAERTGGSVSTLTIQRTQQEDSAVYLCASRYSGEETQYFGPGTRLLVL.

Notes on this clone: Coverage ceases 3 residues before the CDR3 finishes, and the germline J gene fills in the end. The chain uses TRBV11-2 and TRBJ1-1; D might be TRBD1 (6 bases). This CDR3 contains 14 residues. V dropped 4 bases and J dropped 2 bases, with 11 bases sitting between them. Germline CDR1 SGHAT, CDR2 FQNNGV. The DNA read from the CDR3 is TGTGCCAGCAGCTCACAGGGTACCAACACTGAA. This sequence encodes CASSSQGTNTE. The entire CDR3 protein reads CASSSQGTNTEAFF.

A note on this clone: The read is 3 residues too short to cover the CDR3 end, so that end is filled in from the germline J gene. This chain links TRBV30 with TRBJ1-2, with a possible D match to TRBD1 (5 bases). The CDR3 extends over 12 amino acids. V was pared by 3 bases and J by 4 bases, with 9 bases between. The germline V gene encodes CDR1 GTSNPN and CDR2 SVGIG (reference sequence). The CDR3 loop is CAWSPGGYGYTF. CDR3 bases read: TGTGCCTGGAGCCCGGGGGGCTATGGC.

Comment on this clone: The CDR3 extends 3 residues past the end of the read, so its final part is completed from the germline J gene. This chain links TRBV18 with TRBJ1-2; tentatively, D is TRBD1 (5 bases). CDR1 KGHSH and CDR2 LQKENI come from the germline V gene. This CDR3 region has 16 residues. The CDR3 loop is CASSTSSGAQLDDYTF. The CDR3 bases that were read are TGTGCCAGCTCAACATCTAGCGGGGCCCAATTGGATGAC.

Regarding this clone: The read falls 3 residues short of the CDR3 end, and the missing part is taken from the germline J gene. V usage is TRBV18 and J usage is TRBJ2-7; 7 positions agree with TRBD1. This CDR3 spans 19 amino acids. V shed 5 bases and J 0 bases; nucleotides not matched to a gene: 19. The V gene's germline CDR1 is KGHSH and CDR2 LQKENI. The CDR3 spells CASSSMASQTGTVSYEQYF. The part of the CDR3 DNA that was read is TGTGCCAGCTCATCCATGGCCTCACAAACCGGGACAGTCTCCTACGAG.

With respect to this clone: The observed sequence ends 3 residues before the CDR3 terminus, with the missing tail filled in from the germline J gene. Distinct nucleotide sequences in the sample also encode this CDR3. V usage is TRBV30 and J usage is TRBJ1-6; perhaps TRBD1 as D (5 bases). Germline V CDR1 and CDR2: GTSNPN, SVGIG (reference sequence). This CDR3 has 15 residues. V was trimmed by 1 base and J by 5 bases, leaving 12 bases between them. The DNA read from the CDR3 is TGTGCCTGGAGTGGGGGGGGAACGAATAATTCACCC. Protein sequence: CAWSGGGTNNSP. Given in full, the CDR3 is CAWSGGGTNNSPLHF. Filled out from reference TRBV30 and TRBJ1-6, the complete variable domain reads SQTIHQWPATLVQPVGSPLSLECTVEGTSNPNLYWYRQAAGRGLQLLFYSVGIGQISSEVPQNLSASRPQDRQFILSSKKLLLSDSGFYLCAWSGGGTNNSPLHFGNGTRLTVT.

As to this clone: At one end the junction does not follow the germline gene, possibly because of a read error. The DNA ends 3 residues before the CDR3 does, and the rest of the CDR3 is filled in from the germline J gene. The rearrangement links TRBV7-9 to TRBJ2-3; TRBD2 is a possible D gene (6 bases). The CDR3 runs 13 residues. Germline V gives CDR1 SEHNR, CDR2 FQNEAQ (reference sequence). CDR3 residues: CASSPDYPETQYF. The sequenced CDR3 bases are TGTGCCAGCAGCCCGGACTACCCAGAGACG. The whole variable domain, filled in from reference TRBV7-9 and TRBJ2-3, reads DTGVSQNPRHKITKRGQNVTFRCDPISEHNRLYWYRQTLGQGPEFLTYFQNEAQLEKSRLLSDRFSAERPKGSFSTLEIQRTEQGDSAMYLCASSPDYPETQYFGPGTRLTVL.

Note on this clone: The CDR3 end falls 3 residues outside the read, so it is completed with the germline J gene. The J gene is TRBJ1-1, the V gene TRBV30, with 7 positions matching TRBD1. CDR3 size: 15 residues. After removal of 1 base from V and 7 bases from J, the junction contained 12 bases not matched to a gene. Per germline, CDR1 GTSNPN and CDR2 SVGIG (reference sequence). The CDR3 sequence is CAWSAFDREGVEAFF. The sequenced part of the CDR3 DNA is TGTGCCTGGAGTGCCTTTGACAGGGAAGGGGTTGAA.

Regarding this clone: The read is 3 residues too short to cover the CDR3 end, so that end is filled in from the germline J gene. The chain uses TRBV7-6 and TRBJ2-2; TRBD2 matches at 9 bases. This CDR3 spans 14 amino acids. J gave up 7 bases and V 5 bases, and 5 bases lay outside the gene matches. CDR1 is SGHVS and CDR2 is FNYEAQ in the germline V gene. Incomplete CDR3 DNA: TGTGCCAGCAGCCTCCTGACTAGCGGCGGGGAG. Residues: CASSLLTSGGE. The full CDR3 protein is CASSLLTSGGELFF.